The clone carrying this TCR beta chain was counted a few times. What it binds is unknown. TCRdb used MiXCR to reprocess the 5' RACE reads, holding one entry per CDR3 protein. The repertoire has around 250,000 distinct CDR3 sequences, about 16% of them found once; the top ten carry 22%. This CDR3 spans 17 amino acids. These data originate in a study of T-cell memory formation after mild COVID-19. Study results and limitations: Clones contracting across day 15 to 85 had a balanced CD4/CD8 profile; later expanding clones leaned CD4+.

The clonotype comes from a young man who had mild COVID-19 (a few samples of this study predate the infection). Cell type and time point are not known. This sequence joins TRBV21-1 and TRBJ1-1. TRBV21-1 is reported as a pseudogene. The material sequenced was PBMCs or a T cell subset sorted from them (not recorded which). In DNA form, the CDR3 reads TGTGCCAGCAGCAAAGGCTTATTCTCCCCGAGTGACACTGAAGCTTTCTTT. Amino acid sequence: CASSKGLFSPSDTEAFF.